These T cell receptor beta chains were read from a single sample in a study of CD8+ T cells in alopecia areata. Profiling relied on immunoSEQ multiplex PCR, and the TCRdb table lists in-frame clones only, not all of them. The sample comprises 95,000 to 100,000 clones, roughly three fifths of which are singletons, and around 16% rests with the top ten. Source: CD8+ T cells sorted from blood, taken at week 4, from a patient treated with tofacitinib. The source is a human donor with alopecia areata. Each CDR3 is given with its conserved first and last residue. The order of the fields is J gene, V gene, clone size, D gene, CDR3 protein, CDR3 DNA. D genes are given only for firm matches. A clone size is listed for some rows: how often the clone was seen (once, few, many), or a class if it is expanded.

>TRBJ2-5|TRBV4-1|few|.
CASSPGTETQYF
TGCGCCAGCAGCCCCGGGACGGAGACCCAGTACTTC
>TRBJ1-2|TRBV7-9|.|TRBD1
CASSHGQGVDYGYTF
TGTGCCAGCAGCCACGGACAGGGGGTTGACTATGGCTACACCTTC
>TRBJ2-7|TRBV25-1|.|.
CASSPGRGYEQYF
TGTGCCAGCAGCCCCGGCCGGGGGTACGAGCAGTACTTC
>TRBJ1-1|TRBV27|once|.
CASSLAGRTEAFF
TGTGCCAGCAGTTTAGCTGGCCGCACTGAAGCTTTCTTT
>TRBJ2-5|TRBV13|few|TRBD2
CASSLKLAGYQETQYF
TGTGCCAGCAGCTTAAAACTAGCGGGTTACCAAGAGACCCAGTACTTC
>TRBJ2-3|TRBV27|.|TRBD2
CASHLAGAADTQYF
TGTGCCAGCCACCTAGCGGGAGCCGCAGATACGCAGTATTTT
>TRBJ2-7|TRBV2|.|TRBD1
CATRDRGRYEQYF
TGTGCAACCAGGGACAGGGGACGATACGAGCAGTACTTC
>TRBJ2-5|TRBV5-1|.|TRBD1
CASSLARTGVGETQYF
TGCGCCAGCAGCTTGGCGAGGACAGGGGTTGGAGAGACCCAGTACTTC
>TRBJ1-5|TRBV2|.|.
CASSVRSNQPQHF
TGTGCCAGCAGTGTGCGTAGCAATCAGCCCCAGCATTTT
>TRBJ2-7|TRBV23-1|.|TRBD1
CARNPSLTGAIYEQYF
TGCGCCAGAAACCCTTCCTTGACAGGGGCGATCTACGAGCAGTACTTC
>TRBJ2-7|TRBV7-9|once|.
CASSSDTYEQYF
TGTGCCAGCAGCTCCGACACCTACGAGCAGTACTTC
>TRBJ1-3|TRBV4-1|many|TRBD1
CASSQGGTGGYGNTIYF
TGCGCCAGCAGCCAAGGGGGGACAGGAGGTTATGGAAACACCATATATTTT
>TRBJ2-7|TRBV19|few|.
CASSIAVPAYEQYF
TGTGCCAGTAGTATAGCAGTACCCGCCTACGAGCAGTACTTC
>TRBJ1-1|TRBV28|.|.
CASSLRYIRGNTEAFF
TGTGCCAGCAGTTTAAGGTACATCAGGGGGAACACTGAAGCTTTCTTT
>TRBJ2-3|TRBV4-3|few|.
CASSSGFVVQDTQYF
TGCGCCAGCAGCTCAGGCTTCGTGGTTCAAGATACGCAGTATTTT
>TRBJ2-1|TRBV30|.|TRBD2
CAWTSGRANEQFF
TGTGCCTGGACTAGCGGGAGGGCGAATGAGCAGTTCTTC
>TRBJ2-1|TRBV5-1|.|TRBD2
CASSPGLAGAYNEQFF
TGCGCCAGCAGCCCCGGACTAGCGGGAGCATACAATGAGCAGTTCTTC
>TRBJ1-1|TRBV5-1|.|.
CASSLGRGNTEAFF
TGCGCCAGCAGCTTGGGCAGGGGGAACACTGAAGCTTTCTTT
>TRBJ2-5|TRBV27|.|.
CASSPSPGGGETQYF
TGTGCCAGCAGTCCCTCTCCGGGGGGCGGGGAGACCCAGTACTTC
>TRBJ2-1|TRBV4-3|.|.
CASSQGQGLNNEQFF
TGCGCCAGCAGCCAAGGACAGGGACTCAACAATGAGCAGTTCTTC
>TRBJ2-1|TRBV5-1|few|TRBD2
CASSSAGGPYNEQFF
TGCGCCAGCAGCAGCGCGGGGGGGCCTTACAATGAGCAGTTCTTC
>TRBJ1-1|TRBV5-1|.|TRBD1
CASIDRANTEAFF
TGCGCCAGCATCGACAGGGCGAACACTGAAGCTTTCTTT
>TRBJ1-2|TRBV9|.|.
CASSLLVGGLNGYTF
TGTGCCAGCAGCCTACTGGTGGGGGGATTGAATGGCTACACCTTC
>TRBJ1-2|TRBV27|.|TRBD1
CASSSVGQDGYTF
TGTGCCAGCAGTTCAGTGGGACAGGATGGCTACACCTTC
>TRBJ1-2|TRBV27|.|.
CASSSLTGQTSYGYTF
TGTGCCAGCAGTTCACTGACAGGCCAAACCTCCTATGGCTACACCTTC
>TRBJ1-3|TRBV6-6|.|.
CASIGRLDSGNTIYF
TGTGCCAGCATAGGACGCCTCGACTCTGGAAACACCATATATTTT
>TRBJ2-3|TRBV5-1|.|.
CASSLIQGGDTQYF
TGCGCCAGCAGCTTGATTCAAGGGGGAGATACGCAGTATTTT
>TRBJ2-3|TRBV4-1|.|TRBD1
CASSQGGPWTGGTDTQYF
TGCGCCAGCAGCCAAGGTGGCCCTTGGACAGGGGGCACAGATACGCAGTATTTT
>TRBJ1-2|TRBV28|.|.
CASSGRGGFDYGYTF
TGTGCCAGCTCCGGGAGGGGGGGCTTTGACTATGGCTACACCTTC
>TRBJ2-5|TRBV5-1|.|TRBD2
CASSMLGLGQETQYF
TGCGCCAGCAGCATGCTCGGACTAGGCCAAGAGACCCAGTACTTC
>TRBJ2-5|TRBV29-1|few|TRBD2
CSAAAIAGLRETQYF
TGCAGCGCCGCAGCCATAGCGGGGCTCAGAGAGACCCAGTACTTC
>TRBJ2-7|TRBV4-3|.|.
CASSQEHTPDYEQYF
TGCGCCAGCAGCCAAGAACACACGCCGGATTACGAGCAGTACTTC
>TRBJ1-6|TRBV2|.|.
CASSDGVPHF
TGTGCCAGCAGTGACGGGGTCCCCCACTTT
>TRBJ2-5|TRBV7-9|.|.
CASSYRDTETQYF
TGTGCCAGCAGTTACAGGGATACGGAGACCCAGTACTTC
>TRBJ1-1|TRBV27|few|.
CASSLWGPNTEAFF
TGTGCCAGCAGTTTGTGGGGACCGAACACTGAAGCTTTCTTT
>TRBJ2-1|TRBV29-1|.|.
CSATSERASSYNEQFF
TGCAGCGCTACTTCGGAAAGAGCGAGCTCCTACAATGAGCAGTTCTTC
>TRBJ1-1|TRBV29-1|.|TRBD1
CSAQTGATEAFF
TGCAGCGCCCAAACAGGGGCCACTGAAGCTTTCTTT
>TRBJ2-7|TRBV25-1|.|.
CAGSQGEQYF
TGTGCCGGATCCCAGGGGGAGCAGTACTTC
>TRBJ1-1|TRBV14|many|.
CASSQVFGRSEAFF
TGTGCCAGCAGCCAAGTATTCGGCCGGAGTGAAGCTTTCTTT
>TRBJ2-3|TRBV7-3|.|.
CASSDRDTTDTQYF
TGTGCCAGCAGCGACCGGGACACTACAGATACGCAGTATTTT
>TRBJ2-7|TRBV5-4|.|TRBD1
CASRPGQASYEQYF
TGTGCCAGCAGGCCGGGACAGGCTTCCTACGAGCAGTACTTC
>TRBJ2-1|TRBV4-3|.|TRBD1
CASSQVGTGGDNEQFF
TGCGCCAGCAGCCAAGTGGGGACAGGGGGGGACAATGAGCAGTTCTTC
>TRBJ2-7|TRBV4-3|.|TRBD1
CASSQGRGLPYEQYF
TGCGCCAGCAGCCAAGGCAGGGGGCTCCCCTACGAGCAGTACTTC